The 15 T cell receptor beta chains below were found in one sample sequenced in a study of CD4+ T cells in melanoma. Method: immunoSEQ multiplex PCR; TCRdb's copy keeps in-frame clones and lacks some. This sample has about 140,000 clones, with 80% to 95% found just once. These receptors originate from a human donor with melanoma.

CDR3 nucleotides: TGCGCCAGCAGCCCGGGACAGCCCACGGATAACTATGGCTACACCTTC. It is translated as CASSPGQPTDNYGYTF. This chain connects TRBV5-1 to TRBJ1-2, with TRBD1 identical over 7 bases. Trimming took 4 bases from V and 1 from J; bases not matched to a gene: 10. CDR3 size: 16 residues. Germline V gives CDR1 SGHRS, CDR2 YFSETQ.

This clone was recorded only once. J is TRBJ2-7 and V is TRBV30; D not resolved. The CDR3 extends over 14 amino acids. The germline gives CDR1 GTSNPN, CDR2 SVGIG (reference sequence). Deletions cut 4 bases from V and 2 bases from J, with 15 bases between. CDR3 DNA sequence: TGTGCCTGGAACCCTCCCTCGACACCCTACGAGCAGTACTTC. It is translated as CAWNPPSTPYEQYF.

The CDR3 DNA reads TGTGCCAGCAATTTTGAGGGAATCGTTCAGCCCCAGCATTTT. This translates into CASNFEGIVQPQHF. The V gene is TRBV2, the J gene TRBJ1-5; D gene uncertain. The CDR3 length is 14 residues. The germline gives CDR1 SNHLY, CDR2 FYNNEI. V lost 7 bases to trimming and J lost 6 bases, with 16 bases between them.

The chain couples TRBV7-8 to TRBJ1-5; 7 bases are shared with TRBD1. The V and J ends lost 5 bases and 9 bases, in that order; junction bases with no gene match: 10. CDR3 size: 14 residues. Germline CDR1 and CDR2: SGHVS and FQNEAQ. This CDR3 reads CASSLGDSYGPQHF. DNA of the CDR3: TGTGCCAGCAGCCTAGGGGACAGCTATGGGCCCCAGCATTTT.

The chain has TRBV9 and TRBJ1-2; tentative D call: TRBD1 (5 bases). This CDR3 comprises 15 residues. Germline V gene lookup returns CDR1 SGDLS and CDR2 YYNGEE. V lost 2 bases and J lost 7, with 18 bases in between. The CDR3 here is CASSVPGATLLGYTF. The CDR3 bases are TGTGCCAGCAGCGTCCCTGGGGCCACACTGCTTGGCTACACCTTC.

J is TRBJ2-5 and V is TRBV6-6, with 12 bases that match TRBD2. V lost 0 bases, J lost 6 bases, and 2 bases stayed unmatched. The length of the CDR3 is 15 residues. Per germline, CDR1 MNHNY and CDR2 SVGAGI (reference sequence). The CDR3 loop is CASSYSLAGGKTQYF. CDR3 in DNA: TGTGCCAGCAGTTACTCACTAGCGGGGGGTAAGACCCAGTACTTC.

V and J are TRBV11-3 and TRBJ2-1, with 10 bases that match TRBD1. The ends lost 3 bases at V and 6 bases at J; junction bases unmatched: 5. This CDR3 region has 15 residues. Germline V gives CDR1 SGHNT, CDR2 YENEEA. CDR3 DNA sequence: TGTGCCAGCAGCTTGGACAGGGGGTACGGCAATGAGCAGTTCTTC. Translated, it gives CASSLDRGYGNEQFF.

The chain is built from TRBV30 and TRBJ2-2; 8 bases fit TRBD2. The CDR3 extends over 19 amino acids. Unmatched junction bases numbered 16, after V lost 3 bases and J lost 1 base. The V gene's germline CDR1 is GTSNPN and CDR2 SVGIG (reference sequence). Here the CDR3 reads CAWSPPFGRGAGNTGELFF. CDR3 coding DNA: TGTGCCTGGAGCCCGCCTTTCGGGCGGGGGGCCGGGAACACCGGGGAGCTGTTTTTT.

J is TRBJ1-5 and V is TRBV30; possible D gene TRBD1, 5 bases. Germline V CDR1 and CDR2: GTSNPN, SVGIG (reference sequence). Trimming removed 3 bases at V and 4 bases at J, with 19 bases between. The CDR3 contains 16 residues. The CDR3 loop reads CAWRGKGTTRNQPQHF. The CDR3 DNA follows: TGTGCCTGGAGGGGAAAGGGGACGACCAGGAATCAGCCCCAGCATTTT.

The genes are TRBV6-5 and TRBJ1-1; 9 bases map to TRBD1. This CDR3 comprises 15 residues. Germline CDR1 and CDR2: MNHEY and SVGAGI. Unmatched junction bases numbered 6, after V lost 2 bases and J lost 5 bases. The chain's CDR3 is CASSYEATGGTEAFF. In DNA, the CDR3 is TGTGCCAGCAGTTACGAGGCGACAGGGGGAACTGAAGCTTTCTTT.

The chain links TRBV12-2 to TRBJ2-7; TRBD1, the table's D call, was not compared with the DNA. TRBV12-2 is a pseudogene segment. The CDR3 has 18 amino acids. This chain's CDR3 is CASRLECGRRTGPNEQYF. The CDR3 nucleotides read TGTGCAAGTCGCTTAGAGTGCGGGCGGAGGACAGGGCCAAACGAGCAGTACTTC.

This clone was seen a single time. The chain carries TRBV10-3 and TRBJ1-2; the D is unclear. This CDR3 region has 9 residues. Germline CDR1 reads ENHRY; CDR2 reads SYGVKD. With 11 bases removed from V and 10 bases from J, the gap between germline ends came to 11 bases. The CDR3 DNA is TGTGCCTCCCTGGGCGTCTACACCTTC. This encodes CASLGVYTF.

Here the CDR3 DNA reads TGTGCCAGCAGTTACGTGGCTCCGGGCACTGAAGCTTTCTTT. Its translation: CASSYVAPGTEAFF. The chain combines TRBV6-5 with TRBJ1-1; no clear D. The CDR3 extends over 14 amino acids. Germline V CDR1 and CDR2: MNHEY, SVGAGI. V lost 2 bases and J 4 bases, leaving 11 bases between the germline ends.

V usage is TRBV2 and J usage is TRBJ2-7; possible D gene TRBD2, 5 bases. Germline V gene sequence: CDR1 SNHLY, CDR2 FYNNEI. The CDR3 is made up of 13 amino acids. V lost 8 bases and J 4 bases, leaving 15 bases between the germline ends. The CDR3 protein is CASAEAFGYEQYF. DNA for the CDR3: TGTGCCAGCGCGGAGGCATTCGGATACGAGCAGTACTTC.

CDR3 region: CASSLRGLADTQYF. CDR3 nucleotides: TGCGCCAGCAGCTTGAGGGGGCTAGCAGATACGCAGTATTTT. J is TRBJ2-3 and V is TRBV5-1; TRBD1 matches 7 bases. The J segment lost 4 bases and the V segment lost 1 base, leaving 3 bases of the junction unmatched. CDR3 length equals 14 residues. Germline V gives CDR1 SGHRS, CDR2 YFSETQ.